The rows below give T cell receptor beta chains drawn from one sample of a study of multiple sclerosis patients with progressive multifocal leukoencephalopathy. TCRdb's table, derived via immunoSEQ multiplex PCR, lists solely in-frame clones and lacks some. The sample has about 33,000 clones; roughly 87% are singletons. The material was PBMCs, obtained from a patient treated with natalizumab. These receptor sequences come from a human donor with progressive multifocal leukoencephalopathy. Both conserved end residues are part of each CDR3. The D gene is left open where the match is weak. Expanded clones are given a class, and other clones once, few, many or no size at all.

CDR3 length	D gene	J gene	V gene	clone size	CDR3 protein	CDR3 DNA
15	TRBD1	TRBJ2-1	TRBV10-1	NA	CASSQDRGSHNEQFF	TGCGCCAGCAGCCAGGACAGGGGATCACACAATGAGCAGTTCTTC
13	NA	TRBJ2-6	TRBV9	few	CASARGRANVLTF	TGTGCCAGCGCCCGGGGGAGGGCCAACGTCCTGACTTTC
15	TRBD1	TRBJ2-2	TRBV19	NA	CASSIEGTATGELFF	TGTGCCAGTAGTATAGAGGGGACAGCCACCGGGGAGCTGTTTTTT
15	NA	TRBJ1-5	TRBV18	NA	CASSSNSFLNQPQHF	TGTGCCAGCTCATCAAACAGCTTCCTAAATCAGCCCCAGCATTTT
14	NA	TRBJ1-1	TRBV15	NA	CATSRRSGNTEAFF	TGTGCCACCAGCAGAAGAAGTGGGAACACTGAAGCTTTCTTT
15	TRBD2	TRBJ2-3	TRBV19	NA	CASSSGGSRTDTQYF	TGTGCCAGTAGTAGTGGCGGGAGTAGGACAGATACGCAGTATTTT
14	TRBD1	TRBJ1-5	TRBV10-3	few	CATAGTASNQPQHF	TGTGCCACCGCTGGGACAGCCAGCAATCAGCCCCAGCATTTT
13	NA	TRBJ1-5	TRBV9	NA	CASSVEGGQPQHF	TGTGCCAGCAGCGTAGAGGGCGGTCAGCCCCAGCATTTT
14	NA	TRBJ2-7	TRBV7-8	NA	CASRQDLSSYEQYF	TGTGCCAGCAGACAAGACCTAAGCTCCTACGAGCAGTACTTC
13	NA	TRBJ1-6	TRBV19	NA	CASRGGYNSPLHF	TGTGCCAGTAGAGGTGGATATAATTCACCCCTCCACTTT
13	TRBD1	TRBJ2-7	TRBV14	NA	CASLTGTGVEQYF	TGTGCCAGCTTAACCGGGACAGGGGTTGAGCAGTACTTC
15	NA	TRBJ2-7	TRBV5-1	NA	CASSFDFTSSYEQYF	TGCGCCAGCAGCTTCGACTTCACCAGCTCCTACGAGCAGTACTTC
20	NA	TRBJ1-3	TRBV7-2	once	CASSLAAIRVMDSSGNTIYF	TGTGCCAGCAGCCTAGCAGCGATAAGGGTCATGGACAGCTCTGGAAACACCATATATTTT
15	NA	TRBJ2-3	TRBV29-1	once	CSVEAPPGPTDTQYF	TGCAGCGTTGAAGCTCCCCCGGGTCCGACAGATACGCAGTATTTT
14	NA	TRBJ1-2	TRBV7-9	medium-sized	CASSLGGSGNGYTF	TGTGCCAGCAGCTTAGGGGGGAGTGGTAATGGCTACACCTTC
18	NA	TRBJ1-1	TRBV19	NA	CASKAEGPAQWENTEAFF	TGTGCCAGTAAGGCGGAGGGGCCAGCACAGTGGGAGAACACTGAAGCTTTCTTT
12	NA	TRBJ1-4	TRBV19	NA	CASMDSLEKLFF	TGTGCCAGTATGGACAGTCTTGAAAAACTGTTTTTT
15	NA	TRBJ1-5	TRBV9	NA	CASSSVPYSNQPQHF	TGTGCCAGCAGCTCCGTACCCTATAGCAATCAGCCCCAGCATTTT
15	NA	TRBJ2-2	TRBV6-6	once	CASSYKSSVTGELFF	TGTGCCAGCAGTTATAAATCTAGCGTCACCGGGGAGCTGTTTTTT
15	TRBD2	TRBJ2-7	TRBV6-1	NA	CASSRLATSSYEQYF	TGTGCCAGCAGCAGACTAGCGACGAGCTCCTACGAGCAGTACTTC
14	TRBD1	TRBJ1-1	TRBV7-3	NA	CASSLKAGGTEAFF	TGTGCCAGCAGCTTAAAGGCAGGGGGGACTGAAGCTTTCTTT
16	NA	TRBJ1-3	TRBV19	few	CASSRWGHVSGNTIYF	TGTGCCAGTAGTAGATGGGGGCACGTCTCTGGAAACACCATATATTTT
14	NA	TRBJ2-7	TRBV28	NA	CASSIAGVLHEQYF	TGTGCCAGCAGTATTGCAGGGGTACTCCACGAGCAGTACTTC
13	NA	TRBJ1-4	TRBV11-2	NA	CASSLWAGEKLFF	TGTGCCAGCAGCTTGTGGGCCGGAGAAAAACTGTTTTTT
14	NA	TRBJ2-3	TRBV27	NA	CASSSDWGTDTQYF	TGTGCCAGCAGTTCGGACTGGGGGACAGATACGCAGTATTTT
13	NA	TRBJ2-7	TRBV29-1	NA	CSVVGGGQREQYF	TGCAGCGTTGTTGGTGGGGGGCAACGGGAGCAGTACTTC
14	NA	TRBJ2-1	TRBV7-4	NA	CASSLDRSYNEQFF	TGTGCCAGCAGCTTAGACAGAAGTTACAATGAGCAGTTCTTC
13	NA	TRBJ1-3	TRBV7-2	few	CASSPDTGNTIYF	TGTGCCAGCAGCCCGGACACTGGAAACACCATATATTTT
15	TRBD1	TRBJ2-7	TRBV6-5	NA	CASSNPTGSLYEQYF	TGTGCCAGCAGTAACCCGACAGGGTCCCTCTACGAGCAGTACTTC
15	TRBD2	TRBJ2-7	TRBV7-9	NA	CASSRSAGVSYEQYF	TGTGCCAGCAGCCGGTCGGCGGGAGTGTCCTACGAGCAGTACTTC
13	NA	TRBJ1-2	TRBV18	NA	CASSPDRNYGYTF	TGTGCCAGCTCACCAGACAGAAACTATGGCTACACCTTC
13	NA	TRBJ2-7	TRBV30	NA	CAWSRTSVYEQYF	TGTGCCTGGAGCCGTACGTCGGTCTACGAGCAGTACTTC
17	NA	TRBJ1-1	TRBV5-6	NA	CASSLVGATFMNTEAFF	TGTGCCAGCAGCTTGGTGGGGGCGACGTTTATGAACACTGAAGCTTTCTTT
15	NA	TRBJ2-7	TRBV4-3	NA	CASSQEHHLLYEQYF	TGCGCCAGCAGCCAAGAACATCACCTCCTCTACGAGCAGTACTTC
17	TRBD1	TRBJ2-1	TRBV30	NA	CAWSPAGQGNTYNEQFF	TGTGCCTGGAGCCCCGCGGGACAGGGAAATACCTACAATGAGCAGTTCTTC
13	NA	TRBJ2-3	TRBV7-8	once	CASSLGPGDTQYF	TGTGCCAGCAGCTTAGGTCCCGGGGATACGCAGTATTTT
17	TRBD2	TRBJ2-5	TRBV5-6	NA	CASSFATSGRARETQYF	TGTGCCAGCAGCTTTGCCACTAGCGGGAGGGCCCGGGAGACCCAGTACTTC
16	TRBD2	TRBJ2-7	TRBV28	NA	CASSALGLAGGNEQYF	TGTGCCAGCAGTGCCTTGGGACTAGCGGGAGGCAACGAGCAGTACTTC
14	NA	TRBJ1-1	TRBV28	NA	CATLRGGMNTEAFF	TGTGCCACCCTCCGCGGGGGCATGAACACTGAAGCTTTCTTT
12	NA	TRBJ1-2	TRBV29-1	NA	CSVDGTGYGYTF	TGCAGCGTTGATGGAACAGGATATGGCTACACCTTC
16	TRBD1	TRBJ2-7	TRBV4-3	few	CASSQDGGTGGYEQYF	TGCGCCAGCAGCCAAGACGGAGGGACAGGGGGCTACGAGCAGTACTTC
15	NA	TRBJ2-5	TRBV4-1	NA	CASSQVPRTEETQYF	TGCGCCAGCAGCCAAGTTCCACGGACAGAAGAGACCCAGTACTTC
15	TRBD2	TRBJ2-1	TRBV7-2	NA	CASSLGLAALNEQFF	TGTGCCAGCAGCCTGGGACTAGCGGCCCTCAATGAGCAGTTCTTC
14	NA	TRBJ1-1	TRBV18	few	CASSPLSMDTEAFF	TGTGCCAGCTCACCACTGTCAATGGACACTGAAGCTTTCTTT
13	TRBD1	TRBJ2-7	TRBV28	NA	CASTVTGRYEQYF	TGTGCCAGCACAGTGACAGGGCGCTACGAGCAGTACTTC
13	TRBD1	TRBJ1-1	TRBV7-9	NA	CASNSGQGTEAFF	TGTGCCAGCAACTCGGGACAGGGGACTGAAGCTTTCTTT
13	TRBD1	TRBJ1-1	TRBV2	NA	CASRTGAEREAFF	TGTGCCAGCAGGACAGGGGCGGAGAGGGAAGCTTTCTTT
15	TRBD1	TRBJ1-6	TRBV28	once	CASRSQGQGNSPLHF	TGTGCCAGCAGGTCACAGGGACAGGGCAATTCACCCCTCCACTTT
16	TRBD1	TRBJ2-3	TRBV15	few	CATSRDPGQGADTQYF	TGTGCCACCAGCAGAGATCCGGGACAGGGGGCAGATACGCAGTATTTT
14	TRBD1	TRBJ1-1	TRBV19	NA	CASRPPGTATEAFF	TGTGCCAGTAGGCCTCCCGGGACAGCCACTGAAGCTTTCTTT
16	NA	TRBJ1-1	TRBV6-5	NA	CASSYGHLVVQTEAFF	TGTGCCAGCAGTTACGGCCACCTGGTAGTCCAGACTGAAGCTTTCTTT
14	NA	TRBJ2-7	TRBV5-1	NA	CASSSQQDSYEQYF	TGCGCCAGCAGCTCGCAACAGGATTCCTACGAGCAGTACTTC
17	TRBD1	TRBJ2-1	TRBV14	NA	CASSQLRQGKYYNEQFF	TGTGCCAGCAGCCAACTCAGACAGGGGAAATACTACAATGAGCAGTTCTTC
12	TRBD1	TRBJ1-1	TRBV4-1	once	CASSLDRAEAFF	TGCGCCAGCAGCCTCGACAGGGCTGAAGCTTTCTTT
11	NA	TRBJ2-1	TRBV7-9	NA	CASRSSSEQFF	TGTGCCAGCAGGTCTTCTAGCGAGCAGTTCTTC
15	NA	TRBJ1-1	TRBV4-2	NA	CASSQGVEGTTEAFF	TGTGCCAGCAGCCAAGGGGTAGAAGGGACAACTGAAGCTTTCTTT